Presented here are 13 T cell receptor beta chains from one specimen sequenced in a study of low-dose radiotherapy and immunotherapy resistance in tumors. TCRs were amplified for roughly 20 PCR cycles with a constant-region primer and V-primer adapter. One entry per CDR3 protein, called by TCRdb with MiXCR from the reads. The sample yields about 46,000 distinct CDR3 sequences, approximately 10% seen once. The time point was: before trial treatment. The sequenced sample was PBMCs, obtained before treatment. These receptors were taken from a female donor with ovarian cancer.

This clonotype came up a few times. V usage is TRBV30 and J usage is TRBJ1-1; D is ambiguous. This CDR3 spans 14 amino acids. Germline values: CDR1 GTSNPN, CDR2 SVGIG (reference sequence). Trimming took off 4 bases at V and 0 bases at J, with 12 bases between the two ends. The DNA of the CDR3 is TGTGCCTGGACCCAGCGCCCGATGAACACTGAAGCTTTCTTT. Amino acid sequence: CAWTQRPMNTEAFF.

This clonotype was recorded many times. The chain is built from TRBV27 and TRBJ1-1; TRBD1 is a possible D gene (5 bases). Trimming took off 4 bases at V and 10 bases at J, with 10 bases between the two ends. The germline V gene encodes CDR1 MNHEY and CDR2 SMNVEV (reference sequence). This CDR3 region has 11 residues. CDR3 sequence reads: CASSSTGPAFF. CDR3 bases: TGTGCCAGCAGTTCCACGGGGCCAGCTTTCTTT.

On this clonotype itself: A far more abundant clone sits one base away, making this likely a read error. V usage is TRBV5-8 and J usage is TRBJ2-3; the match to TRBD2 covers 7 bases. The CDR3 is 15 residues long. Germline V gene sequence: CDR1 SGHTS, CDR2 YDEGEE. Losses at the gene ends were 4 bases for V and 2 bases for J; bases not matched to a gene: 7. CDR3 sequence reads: CASSRLADNTDTQYF. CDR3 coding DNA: TGTGCCAGCAGCCGTCTAGCGGATAACACAGATACGCAGTATTTT.

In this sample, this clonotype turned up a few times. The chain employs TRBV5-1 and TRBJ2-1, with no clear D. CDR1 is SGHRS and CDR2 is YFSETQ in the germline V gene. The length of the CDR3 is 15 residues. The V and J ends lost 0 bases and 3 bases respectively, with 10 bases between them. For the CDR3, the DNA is TGCGCCAGCAGCTTGGTCAGGACGGGCTACAATGAGCAGTTCTTC. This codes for CASSLVRTGYNEQFF. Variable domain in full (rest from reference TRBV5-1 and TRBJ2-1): KAGVTQTPRYLIKTRGQQVTLSCSPISGHRSVSWYQQTPGQGLQFLFEYFSETQRNKGNFPGRFSGRQFSNSRSEMNVSTLELGDSALYLCASSLVRTGYNEQFFGPGTRLTVL.

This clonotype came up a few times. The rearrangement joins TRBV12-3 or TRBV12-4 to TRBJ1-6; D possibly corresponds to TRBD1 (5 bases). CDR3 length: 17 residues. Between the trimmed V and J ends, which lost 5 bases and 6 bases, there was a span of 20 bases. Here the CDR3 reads CASSPRGYGPGNSPLHF. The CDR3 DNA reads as TGTGCCAGCAGTCCAAGGGGTTATGGGCCGGGTAATTCACCCCTCCACTTT.

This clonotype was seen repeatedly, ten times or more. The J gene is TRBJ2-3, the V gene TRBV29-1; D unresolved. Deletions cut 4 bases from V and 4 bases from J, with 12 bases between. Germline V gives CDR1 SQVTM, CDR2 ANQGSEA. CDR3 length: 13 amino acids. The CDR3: CSVGRPKSDTQYF. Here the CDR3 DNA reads TGCAGCGTTGGTAGGCCGAAGTCAGATACGCAGTATTTT.

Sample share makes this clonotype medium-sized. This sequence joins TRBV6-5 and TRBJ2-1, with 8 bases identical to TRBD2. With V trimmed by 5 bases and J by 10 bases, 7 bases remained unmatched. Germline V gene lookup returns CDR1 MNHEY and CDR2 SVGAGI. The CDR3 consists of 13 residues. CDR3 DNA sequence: TGTGCCAGCAGTACCCCAGCGGGGGTAGAGCAGTTCTTC. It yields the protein CASSTPAGVEQFF.

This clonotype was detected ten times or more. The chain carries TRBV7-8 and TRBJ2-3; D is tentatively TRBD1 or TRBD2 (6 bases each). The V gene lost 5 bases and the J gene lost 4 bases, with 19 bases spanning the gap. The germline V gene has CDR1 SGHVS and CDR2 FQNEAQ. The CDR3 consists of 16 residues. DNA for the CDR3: TGTGCCAGCAGCCGATTTAGGCAGGGGAGGTCAGATACGCAGTATTTT. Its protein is CASSRFRQGRSDTQYF.

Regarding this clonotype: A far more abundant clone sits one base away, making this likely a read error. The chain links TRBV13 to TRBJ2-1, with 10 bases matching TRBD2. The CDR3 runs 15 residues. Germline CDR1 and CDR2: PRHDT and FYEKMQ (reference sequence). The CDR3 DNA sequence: TGTTCCAGCAGGGCGGGACTAGCGAGAGTCAATGAGCAGTTCTTC. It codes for CSSRAGLARVNEQFF.

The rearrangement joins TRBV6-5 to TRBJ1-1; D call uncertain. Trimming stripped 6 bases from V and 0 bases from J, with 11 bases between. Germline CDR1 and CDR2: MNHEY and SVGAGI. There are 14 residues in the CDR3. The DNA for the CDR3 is TGTGCCAGCAGAGGTCCCGGCGTGAACACTGAAGCTTTCTTT. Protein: CASRGPGVNTEAFF.

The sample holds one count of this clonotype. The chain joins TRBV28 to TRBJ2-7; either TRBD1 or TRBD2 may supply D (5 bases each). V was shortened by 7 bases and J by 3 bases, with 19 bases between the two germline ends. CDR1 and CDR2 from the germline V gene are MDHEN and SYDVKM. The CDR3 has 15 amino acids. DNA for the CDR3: TGTGCCAGCACCATAGCAGGGACCGCTGGCTACGAGCAGTACTTC. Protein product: CASTIAGTAGYEQYF.

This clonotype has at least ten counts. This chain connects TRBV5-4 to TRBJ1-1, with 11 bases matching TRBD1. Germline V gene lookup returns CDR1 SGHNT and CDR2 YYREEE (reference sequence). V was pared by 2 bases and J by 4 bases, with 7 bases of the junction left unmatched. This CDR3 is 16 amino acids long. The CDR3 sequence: CASSFPGQGVGTEAFF. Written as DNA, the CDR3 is TGTGCCAGCAGCTTTCCGGGACAGGGGGTTGGCACTGAAGCTTTCTTT.

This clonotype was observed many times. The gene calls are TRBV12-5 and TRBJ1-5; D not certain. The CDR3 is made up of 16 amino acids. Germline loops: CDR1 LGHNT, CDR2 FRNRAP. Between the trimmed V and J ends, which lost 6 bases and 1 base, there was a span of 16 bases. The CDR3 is CASGSDPFVSNQPQHF. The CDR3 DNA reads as TGTGCTAGTGGATCGGATCCTTTTGTGAGCAATCAGCCCCAGCATTTT.